This entry concerns a single T cell receptor (beta chain). Its antigen remains unidentified. The sample is drawn from a study of cytomegalovirus exposure and HLA in healthy donors. Whole-study results and caveats: It was reported that the classifier diagnosed cytomegalovirus status with high specificity and sensitivity in both the original and validation cohorts. In a later analysis, TCR association rates varied by HLA locus: DRB1 most, HLA-C fewest.

Primers for the PCR totalled 60 Vbeta and 13 Jbeta. Data came from immunoSEQ multiplex PCR; TCRdb stores just in-frame clones and leaves some out. The sample has under 150,000 clones; 74% are singletons. Germline V lookup: CDR1 SNHLY, CDR2 FYNNEI. The CDR3 covers 13 residues. V lost 2 bases and J lost 7; bases outside the gene matches: 3. This TCR was recovered from a woman aged 35 to 49 in good health and CMV-seropositive. The sequencing input was PBMCs. The chain links TRBV2 to TRBJ2-5, with 8 bases matching TRBD1. The CDR3 DNA follows: TGTGCCAGCAGTGAACAGGGGGCTGGGACCCAGTACTTC. Its translation: CASSEQGAGTQYF.